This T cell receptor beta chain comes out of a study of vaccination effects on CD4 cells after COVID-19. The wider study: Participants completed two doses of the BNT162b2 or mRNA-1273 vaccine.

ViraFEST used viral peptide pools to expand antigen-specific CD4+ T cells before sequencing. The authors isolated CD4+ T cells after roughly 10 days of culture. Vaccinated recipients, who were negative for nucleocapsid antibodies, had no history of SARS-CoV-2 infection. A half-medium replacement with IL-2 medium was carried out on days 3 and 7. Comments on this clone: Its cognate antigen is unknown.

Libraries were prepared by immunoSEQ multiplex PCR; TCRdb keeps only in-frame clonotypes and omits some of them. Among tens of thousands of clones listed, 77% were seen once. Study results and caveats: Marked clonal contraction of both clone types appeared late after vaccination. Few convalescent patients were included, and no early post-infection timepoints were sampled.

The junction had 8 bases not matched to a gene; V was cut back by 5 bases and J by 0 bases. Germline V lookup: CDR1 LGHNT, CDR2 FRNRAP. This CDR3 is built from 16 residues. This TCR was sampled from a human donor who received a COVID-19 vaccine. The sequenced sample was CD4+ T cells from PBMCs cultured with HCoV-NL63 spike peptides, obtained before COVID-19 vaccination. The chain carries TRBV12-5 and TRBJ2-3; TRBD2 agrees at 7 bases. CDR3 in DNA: TGTGCTAGTGGTGGGGACTATTCCTCTAGCACAGATACGCAGTATTTT. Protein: CASGGDYSSSTDTQYF.